A few counts support the clone carrying this TCR beta chain. Germline loops: CDR1 SGHRS, CDR2 YFSETQ. J was trimmed by 1 base and V by 0 bases; bases with no gene match: 3. The CDR3 is made up of 15 amino acids. The data were produced by immunoSEQ multiplex PCR, yet TCRdb's version contains in-frame clones alone and is incomplete. This sample has about 240,000 clones, with roughly nine tenths found just once. The sample originates from a study of blood T cell repertoires in COVID-19. The chain has TRBV5-1 and TRBJ2-7, with TRBD1 matching 8 bases. Sequenced: peripheral blood. The clonotype comes from a man between 60 and 75 years old with acute or convalescent COVID-19. CDR3 nucleotides: TGCGCCAGCAGCTTGGACACAGGGGGATCCTACGAGCAGTACTTC. Protein product: CASSLDTGGSYEQYF.